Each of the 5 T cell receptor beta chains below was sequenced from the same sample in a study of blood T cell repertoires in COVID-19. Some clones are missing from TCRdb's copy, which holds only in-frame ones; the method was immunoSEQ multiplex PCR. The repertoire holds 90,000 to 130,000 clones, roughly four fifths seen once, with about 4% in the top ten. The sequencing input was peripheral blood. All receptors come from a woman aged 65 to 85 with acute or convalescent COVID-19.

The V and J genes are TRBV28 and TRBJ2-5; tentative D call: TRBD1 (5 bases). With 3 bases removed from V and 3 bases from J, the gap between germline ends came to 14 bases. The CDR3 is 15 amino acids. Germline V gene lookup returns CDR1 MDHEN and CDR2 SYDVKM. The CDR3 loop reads CASSFSTATEETQYF. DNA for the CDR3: TGTGCCAGCAGTTTCTCGACAGCAACTGAAGAGACCCAGTACTTC.

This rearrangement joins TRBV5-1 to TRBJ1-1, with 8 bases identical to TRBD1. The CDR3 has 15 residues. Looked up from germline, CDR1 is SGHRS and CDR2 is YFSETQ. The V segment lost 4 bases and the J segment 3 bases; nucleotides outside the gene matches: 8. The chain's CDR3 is CASSPQGAGDTEAFF. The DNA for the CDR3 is TGCGCCAGCAGCCCCCAGGGGGCGGGGGACACTGAAGCTTTCTTT.

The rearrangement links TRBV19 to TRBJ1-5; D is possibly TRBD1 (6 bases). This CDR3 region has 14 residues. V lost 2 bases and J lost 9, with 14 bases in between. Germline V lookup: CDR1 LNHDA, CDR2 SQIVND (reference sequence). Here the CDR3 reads CASSISQGWSPQHF. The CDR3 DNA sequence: TGTGCCAGTAGTATAAGTCAGGGGTGGTCGCCCCAGCATTTT.

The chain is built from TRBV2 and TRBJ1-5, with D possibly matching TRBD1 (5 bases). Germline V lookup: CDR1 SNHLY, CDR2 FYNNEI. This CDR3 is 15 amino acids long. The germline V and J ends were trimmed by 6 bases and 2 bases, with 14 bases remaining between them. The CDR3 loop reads CASRYSDNRNQPQHF. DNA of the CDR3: TGTGCCAGCAGGTATTCGGACAACCGCAATCAGCCCCAGCATTTT.

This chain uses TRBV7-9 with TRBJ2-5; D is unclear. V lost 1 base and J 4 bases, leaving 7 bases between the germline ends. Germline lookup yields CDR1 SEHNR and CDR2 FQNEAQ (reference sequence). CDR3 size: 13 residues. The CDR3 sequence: CASSLVFGETQYF. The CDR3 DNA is TGTGCCAGCAGCTTAGTTTTCGGAGAGACCCAGTACTTC.